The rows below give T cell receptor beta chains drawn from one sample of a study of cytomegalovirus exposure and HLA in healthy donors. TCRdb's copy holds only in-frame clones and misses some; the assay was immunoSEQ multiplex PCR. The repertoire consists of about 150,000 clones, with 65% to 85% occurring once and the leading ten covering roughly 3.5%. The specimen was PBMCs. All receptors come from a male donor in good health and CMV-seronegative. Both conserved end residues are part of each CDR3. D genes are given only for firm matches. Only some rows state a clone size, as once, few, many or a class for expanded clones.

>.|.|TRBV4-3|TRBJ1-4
CASSHKRGRGRSGEKLFF
TGCGCCAGCAGCCACAAACGCGGTCGAGGGAGGTCGGGTGAAAAACTGTTTTTT
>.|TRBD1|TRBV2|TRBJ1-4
CASSEVGSGGSVEF
TGTGCCAGCAGTGAAGTCGGGTCAGGGGGCTCGGTGGAGTTT
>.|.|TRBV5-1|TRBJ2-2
CASSRAGPGELFF
TGCGCCAGCAGCCGGGCGGGGCCCGGGGAGCTGTTTTTT
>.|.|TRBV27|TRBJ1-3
CASRGLGNTIYF
TGTGCCAGCAGGGGCCTCGGAAACACCATATATTTT
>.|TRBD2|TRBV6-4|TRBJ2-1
CASSETASGWNEQFF
TGTGCCAGCAGTGAGACGGCTAGCGGGTGGAATGAGCAGTTCTTC
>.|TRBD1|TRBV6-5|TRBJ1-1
CASSFTGGTEAFF
TGTGCCAGCAGTTTCACAGGGGGCACTGAAGCTTTCTTT
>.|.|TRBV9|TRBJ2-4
CASSVVSETDGDRLEF
TGTGCCAGCAGCGTAGTAAGTGAGACCGACGGGGATCGTTTGGAGTTC
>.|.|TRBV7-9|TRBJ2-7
CASSTGLYEQYF
TGTGCCAGCAGCACAGGGCTATACGAGCAGTACTTC
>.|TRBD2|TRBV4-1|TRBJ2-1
CASSQASASGYNEQFF
TGCGCCAGCAGCCAAGCATCGGCTAGCGGGTACAATGAGCAGTTCTTC
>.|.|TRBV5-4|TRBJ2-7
CASSPGTKSYEQYF
TGTGCCAGCAGCCCCGGGACAAAGTCCTACGAGCAGTACTTC
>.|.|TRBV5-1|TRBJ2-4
CASSLVGAWGKNIQYF
TGCGCCAGCAGCTTGGTGGGGGCTTGGGGCAAAAACATTCAGTACTTC
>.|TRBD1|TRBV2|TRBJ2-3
CASSDRTGSTDTQYF
TGTGCCAGCAGTGACAGGACAGGGAGCACAGATACGCAGTATTTT
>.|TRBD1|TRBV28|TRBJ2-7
CASSSPWDREPYEQYF
TGTGCCAGCAGTTCACCCTGGGACAGGGAGCCCTACGAGCAGTACTTC
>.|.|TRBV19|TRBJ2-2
CASSGGRTGELFF
TGTGCCAGTAGTGGCGGGCGAACCGGGGAGCTGTTTTTT
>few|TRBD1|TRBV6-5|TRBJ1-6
CASRPGGAYNSPLHF
TGTGCCAGCAGACCAGGGGGCGCCTATAATTCACCCCTCCACTTT
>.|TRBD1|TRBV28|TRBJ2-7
CASSHDRGLYEQYF
TGTGCCAGCAGCCACGACAGGGGGCTCTACGAGCAGTACTTC
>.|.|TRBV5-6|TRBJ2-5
CASSLVFSGDQETQYF
TGTGCCAGCAGCTTGGTATTTAGCGGAGATCAAGAGACCCAGTACTTC
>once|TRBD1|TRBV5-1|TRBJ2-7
CASSLLSQGAYEQYF
TGCGCCAGCAGCCTTCTTTCACAGGGGGCCTACGAGCAGTACTTC
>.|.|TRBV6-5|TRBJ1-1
CASSRGGGTEAFF
TGTGCCAGCAGTCGAGGGGGGGGCACTGAAGCTTTCTTT
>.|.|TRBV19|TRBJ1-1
CASSILQGAMNTEAFF
TGTGCCAGTAGTATTCTCCAGGGTGCGATGAACACTGAAGCTTTCTTT
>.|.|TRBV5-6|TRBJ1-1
CASSLPWRGEANTEAFF
TGTGCCAGCAGCCTACCCTGGAGAGGCGAGGCGAACACTGAAGCTTTCTTT
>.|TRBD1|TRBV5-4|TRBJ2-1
CASSSPPGQVYEQFF
TGTGCCAGCAGCTCCCCCCCGGGACAGGTTTACGAGCAGTTCTTC